This record concerns one T cell receptor beta chain sequence. The data were produced by immunoSEQ multiplex PCR, yet TCRdb's version contains in-frame clones alone and is incomplete. The table shows under 300,000 clones, with more than 60% occurring only once. This CDR3 has 11 residues. CDR1 and CDR2 (germline): SEHNR, FQNEAQ (reference sequence). V was shortened by 9 bases and J by 1 base, with 6 bases between the two germline ends. This sample was taken from a study of blood T cell repertoires in COVID-19. Study-level information: T cells, B-cell-depleted T cells, or PBMCs provided the cDNA or gDNA that served as material.

The chain couples TRBV7-9 to TRBJ1-1; D is perhaps TRBD1 (5 bases). The sequenced sample consisted of peripheral blood. The TCR was taken from a woman aged 40 to 55 with active or convalescent COVID-19. CDR3: CASQGNTEAFF. As DNA, the CDR3 is TGTGCCAGTCAGGGGAACACTGAAGCTTTCTTT.